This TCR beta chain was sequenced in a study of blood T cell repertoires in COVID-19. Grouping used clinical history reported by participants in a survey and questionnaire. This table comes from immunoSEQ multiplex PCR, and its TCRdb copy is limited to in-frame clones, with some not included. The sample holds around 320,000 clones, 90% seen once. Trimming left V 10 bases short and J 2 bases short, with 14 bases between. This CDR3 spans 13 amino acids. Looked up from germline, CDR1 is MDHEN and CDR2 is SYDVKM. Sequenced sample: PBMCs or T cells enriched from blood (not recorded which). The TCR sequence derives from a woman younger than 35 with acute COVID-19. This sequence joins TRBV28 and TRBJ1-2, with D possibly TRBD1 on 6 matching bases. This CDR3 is CAIHLQGNYGYTF. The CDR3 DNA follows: TGTGCCATACATCTTCAGGGGAACTATGGCTACACCTTC.